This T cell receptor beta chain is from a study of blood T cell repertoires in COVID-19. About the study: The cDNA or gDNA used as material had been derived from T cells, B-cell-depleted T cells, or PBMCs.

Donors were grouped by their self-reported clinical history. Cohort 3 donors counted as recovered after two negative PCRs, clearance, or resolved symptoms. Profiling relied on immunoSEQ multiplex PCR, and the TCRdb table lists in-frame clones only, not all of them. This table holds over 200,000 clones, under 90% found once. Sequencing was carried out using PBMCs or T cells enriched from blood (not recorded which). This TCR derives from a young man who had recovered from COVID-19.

CDR3 sequence reads: CASKQGMNTEAFF. DNA for the CDR3: TGTGCCAGTAAGCAGGGAATGAACACTGAAGCTTTCTTT. V usage is TRBV28 and J usage is TRBJ1-1, with a tentative D call TRBD1 (5 bases). The CDR3 totals 13 residues. Germline loops: CDR1 MDHEN, CDR2 SYDVKM. The V end lost 9 bases, the J end lost 0 bases, and 11 bases lay between the germline ends.